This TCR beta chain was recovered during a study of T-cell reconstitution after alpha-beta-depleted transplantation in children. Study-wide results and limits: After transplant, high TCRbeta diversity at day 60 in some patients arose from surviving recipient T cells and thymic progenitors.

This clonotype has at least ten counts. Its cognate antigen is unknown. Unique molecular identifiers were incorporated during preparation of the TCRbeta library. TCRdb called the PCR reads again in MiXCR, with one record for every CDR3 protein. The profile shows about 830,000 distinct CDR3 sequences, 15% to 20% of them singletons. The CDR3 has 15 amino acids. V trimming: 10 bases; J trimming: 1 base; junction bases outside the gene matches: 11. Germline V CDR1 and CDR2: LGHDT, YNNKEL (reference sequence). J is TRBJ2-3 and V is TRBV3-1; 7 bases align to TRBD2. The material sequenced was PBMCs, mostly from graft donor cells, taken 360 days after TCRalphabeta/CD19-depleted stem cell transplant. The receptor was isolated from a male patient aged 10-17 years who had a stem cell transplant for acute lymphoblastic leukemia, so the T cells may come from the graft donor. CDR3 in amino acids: CATQLADYGTDTQYF. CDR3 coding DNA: TGTGCCACCCAGCTAGCGGACTACGGCACAGATACGCAGTATTTT.